This TCR beta chain emerged from a study of neurological immune-mediated disorders. In this sample, this clonotype turned up many times. The target antigen is unknown. Points from the study as a whole: While HTLV-1-associated myelopathy showed the greatest TCR clonal expansion, multiple sclerosis showed the least, falling below healthy controls.

With 10-nucleotide random UMIs, 5'RACE was used to make the cDNA. TCRdb reprocessed the 5' RACE reads via MiXCR and lists one record per CDR3 protein. Altogether 50,000 to 70,000 distinct CDR3 sequences are present, about 10% being singletons, with the ten largest covering around 6.7%. Noted time point: longitudinal time-point 1 (baseline). Germline V gene sequence: CDR1 MDHEN, CDR2 SYDVKM. The V and J ends lost 6 bases and 0 bases respectively, with 9 bases between them. The CDR3 sequence is 13 residues long. This rearrangement joins TRBV28 to TRBJ2-7; D may be TRBD2 (5 bases). Input material: PBMCs. The sequence was obtained from a male donor with HTLV-1-associated myelopathy (HAM/TSP). The CDR3 is CASSGENSYEQYF. DNA of the CDR3: TGTGCCAGCAGCGGGGAGAACTCCTACGAGCAGTACTTC.